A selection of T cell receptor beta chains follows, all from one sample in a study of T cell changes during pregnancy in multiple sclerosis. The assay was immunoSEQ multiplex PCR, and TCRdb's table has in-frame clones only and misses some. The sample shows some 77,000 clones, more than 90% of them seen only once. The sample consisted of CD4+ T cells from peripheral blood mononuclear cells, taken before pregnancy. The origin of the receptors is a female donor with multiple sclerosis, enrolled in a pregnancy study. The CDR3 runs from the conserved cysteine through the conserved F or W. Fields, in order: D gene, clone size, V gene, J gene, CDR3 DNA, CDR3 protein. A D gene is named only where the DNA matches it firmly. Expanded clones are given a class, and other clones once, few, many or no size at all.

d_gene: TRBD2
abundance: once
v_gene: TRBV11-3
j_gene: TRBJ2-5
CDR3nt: TGTGCCAGCAGCTTAGGCGGGGGGACCCAAGAGACCCAGTACTTC
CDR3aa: CASSLGGGTQETQYF

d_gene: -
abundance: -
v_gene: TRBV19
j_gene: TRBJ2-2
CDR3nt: TGTGCCAGTAGTATAAAAGCAACCGGGGAGCTGTTTTTT
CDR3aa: CASSIKATGELFF

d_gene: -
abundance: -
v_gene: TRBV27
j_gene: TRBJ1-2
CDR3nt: TGTGCCAGCAGTTTAAGGTTTGGAGCCCGGCGGGATGGCTACACCTTC
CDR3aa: CASSLRFGARRDGYTF

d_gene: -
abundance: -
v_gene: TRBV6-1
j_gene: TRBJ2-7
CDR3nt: TGTGCCAGCAGTGAAACAGTAGGCTGGCACTACGAGCAGTACTTC
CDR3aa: CASSETVGWHYEQYF

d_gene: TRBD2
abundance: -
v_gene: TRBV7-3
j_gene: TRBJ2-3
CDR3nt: TGTGCCAGCAGCTTAAGTGGGCTAGCGGGGGCGGGAGATACGCAGTATTTT
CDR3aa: CASSLSGLAGAGDTQYF

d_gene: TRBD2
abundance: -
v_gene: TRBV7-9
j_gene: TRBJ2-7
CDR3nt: TGTGCCAGCAGCGCGACCGGGACTAGCGCCGAGCAGTACTTC
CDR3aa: CASSATGTSAEQYF

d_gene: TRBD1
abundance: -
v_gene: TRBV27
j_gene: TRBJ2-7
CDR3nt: TGTGCCAGCAGTCCACGGTGGGGACAGGGGCTCTACGAGCAGTACTTC
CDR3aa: CASSPRWGQGLYEQYF

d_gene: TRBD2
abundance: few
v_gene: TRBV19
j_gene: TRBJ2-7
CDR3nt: TGTGCCACGAGCGGGGGGCTTTTTGTCTACGAGCAGTACTTC
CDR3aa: CATSGGLFVYEQYF

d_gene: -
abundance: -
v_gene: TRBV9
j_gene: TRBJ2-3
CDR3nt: TGTGCCAGCAGCCCTCACCCCGTTCAGGGTACCAGAGATACGCAGTATTTT
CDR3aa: CASSPHPVQGTRDTQYF

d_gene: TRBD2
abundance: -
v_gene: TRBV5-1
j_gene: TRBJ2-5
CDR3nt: TGCGCCAGCAGACCTGGACTAGCGGGGCAAGAGACCCAGTACTTC
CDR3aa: CASRPGLAGQETQYF

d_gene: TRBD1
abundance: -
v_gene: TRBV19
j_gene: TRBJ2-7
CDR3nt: TGTGCCAGTAGTATCATCCAGGGGGCCTACGAGCAGTACTTC
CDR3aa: CASSIIQGAYEQYF

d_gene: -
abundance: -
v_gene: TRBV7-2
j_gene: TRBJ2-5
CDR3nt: TGTGCCAGCAGCGAAGACAGGATACACTCGGGGACCCAGTACTTC
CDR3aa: CASSEDRIHSGTQYF

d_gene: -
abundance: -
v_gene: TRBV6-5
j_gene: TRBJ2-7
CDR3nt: TGTGCCAGCCGAAAGGGGGGGACCTACGAGCAGTACTTC
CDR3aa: CASRKGGTYEQYF

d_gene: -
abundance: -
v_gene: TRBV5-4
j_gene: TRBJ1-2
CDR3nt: TGTGCCAGCAGCTTGGGGGAGTGGGCAGGTGGCTATGGCTACACCTTC
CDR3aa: CASSLGEWAGGYGYTF

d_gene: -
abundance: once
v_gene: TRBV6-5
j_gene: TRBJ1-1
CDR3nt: TGTGCCAGCAGTTACTCGATGGGGGCGGCTGGCACTGAAGCTTTCTTT
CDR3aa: CASSYSMGAAGTEAFF

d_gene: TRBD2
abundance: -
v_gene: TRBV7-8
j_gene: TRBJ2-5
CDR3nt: TGTGCCAGCAGCCGGACTAGATCATCACTCCAAGAGACCCAGTACTTC
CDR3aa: CASSRTRSSLQETQYF

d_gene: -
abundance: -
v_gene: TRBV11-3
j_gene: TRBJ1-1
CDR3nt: TGTGCCAGCAGCTTAGGGGGCGAACTCACTGAAGCTTTCTTT
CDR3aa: CASSLGGELTEAFF

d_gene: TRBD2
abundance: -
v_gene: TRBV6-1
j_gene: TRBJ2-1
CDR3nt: TGTGCCACCAACGGGGCGGGGGTCGGCCTGAATGAGCAGTTCTTC
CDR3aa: CATNGAGVGLNEQFF

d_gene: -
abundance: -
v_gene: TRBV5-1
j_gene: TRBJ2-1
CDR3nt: TGCGCCAGCCAGAGGTCCGGACAAACTAATGAGCAGTTCTTC
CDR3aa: CASQRSGQTNEQFF

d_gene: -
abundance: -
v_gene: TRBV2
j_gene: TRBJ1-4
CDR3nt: TGTGCCAGCAGTGAAGGCACCCGGAGGGAAAAACTGTTTTTT
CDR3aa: CASSEGTRREKLFF

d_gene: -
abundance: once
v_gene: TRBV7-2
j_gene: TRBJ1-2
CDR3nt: TGTGCCAGCAGCTTTCGGCAGGGAAACTATGGCTACACCTTC
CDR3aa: CASSFRQGNYGYTF

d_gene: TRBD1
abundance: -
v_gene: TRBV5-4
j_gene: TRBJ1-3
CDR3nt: TGTGCCAGCAGCTTGGGGGGATTCGACAGGGTCGGTGGAAACACCATATATTTT
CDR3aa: CASSLGGFDRVGGNTIYF

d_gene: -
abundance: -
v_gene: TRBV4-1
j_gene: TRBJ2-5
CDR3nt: TGCGCCAGCAGCCAAGTACTCCCAGAGACCCAGTACTTC
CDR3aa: CASSQVLPETQYF

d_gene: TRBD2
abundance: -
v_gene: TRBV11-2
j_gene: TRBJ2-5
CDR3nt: TGTGCCAGCAGCTTAGAACTAGCGGGGTTCCAAGAGACCCAGTACTTC
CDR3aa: CASSLELAGFQETQYF

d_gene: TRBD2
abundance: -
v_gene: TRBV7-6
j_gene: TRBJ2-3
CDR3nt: TGTGCCAGCAGCCTCTCTAGCGGGACTAGCACAGATACGCAGTATTTT
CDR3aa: CASSLSSGTSTDTQYF

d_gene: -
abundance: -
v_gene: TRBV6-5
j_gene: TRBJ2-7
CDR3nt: TGTGCCAGCAGTTACTTGCAGGGGAACTCCTACGAGCAGTACTTC
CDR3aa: CASSYLQGNSYEQYF

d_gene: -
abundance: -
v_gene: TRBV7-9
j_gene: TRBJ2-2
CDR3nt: TGTGCCAGCGTACAGGTGAACACCGGGGAGCTGTTTTTT
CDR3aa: CASVQVNTGELFF

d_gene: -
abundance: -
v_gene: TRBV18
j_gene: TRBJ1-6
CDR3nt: TGTGCCAGCTCACCATCGGGGGACAATTCACCCCTCCACTTT
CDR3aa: CASSPSGDNSPLHF

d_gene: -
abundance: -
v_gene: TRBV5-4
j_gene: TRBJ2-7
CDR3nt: TGTGCCAGCAGCTTGCCAGGGCCGAGCTCCTACGAGCAGTACTTC
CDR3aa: CASSLPGPSSYEQYF

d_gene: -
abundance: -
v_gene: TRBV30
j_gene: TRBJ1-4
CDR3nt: TGTGCCTGGAGTAGGGCCATGACAGGCAAGGGTGAAAAACTGTTTTTT
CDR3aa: CAWSRAMTGKGEKLFF

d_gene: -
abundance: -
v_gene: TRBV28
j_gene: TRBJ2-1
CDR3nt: TGTGCCAGCTCAGGGGTACCCAATGAGCAGTTCTTC
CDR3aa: CASSGVPNEQFF

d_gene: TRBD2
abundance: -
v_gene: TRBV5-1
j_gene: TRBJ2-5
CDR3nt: TGCGCCAGCAGCTTGGGCACGGGAGGAGTGGAGACCCAGTACTTC
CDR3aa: CASSLGTGGVETQYF

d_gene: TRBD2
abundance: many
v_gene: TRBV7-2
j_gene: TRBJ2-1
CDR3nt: TGTGCCAGCAGCGACGAAACTAGCGCGAATTACAATGAGCAGTTCTTC
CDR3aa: CASSDETSANYNEQFF

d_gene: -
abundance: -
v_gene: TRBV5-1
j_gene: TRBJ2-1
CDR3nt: TGCGCCAGCAGCTTGGTAGGGGGGGGACCGGTCGATGAGCAGTTCTTC
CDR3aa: CASSLVGGGPVDEQFF

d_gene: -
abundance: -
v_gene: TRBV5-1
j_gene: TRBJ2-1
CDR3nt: TGCGCCAGCAGCTTGACTTTAAACTACAACCCTAGTACTGAGCAGTTCTTC
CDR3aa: CASSLTLNYNPSTEQFF

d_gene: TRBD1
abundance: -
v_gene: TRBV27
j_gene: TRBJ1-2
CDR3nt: TGTGCCAGCAGTCTTAGACAGGGTGGTGGCTACACCTTC
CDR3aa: CASSLRQGGGYTF

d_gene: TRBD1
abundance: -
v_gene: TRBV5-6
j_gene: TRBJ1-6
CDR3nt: TGTGCCAGCAACCGTAGGACAGGGACGATTAATTCACCCCTCCACTTT
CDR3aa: CASNRRTGTINSPLHF

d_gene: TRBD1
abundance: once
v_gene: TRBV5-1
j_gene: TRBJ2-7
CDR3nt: TGCGCCAGCAGCGCGACAGGGGACTCCTACGAGCAGTACTTC
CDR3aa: CASSATGDSYEQYF

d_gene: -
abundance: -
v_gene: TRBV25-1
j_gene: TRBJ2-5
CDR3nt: TGTGCCAGCAGTGTTCCGGGCAGGGTTGAGACCCAGTACTTC
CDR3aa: CASSVPGRVETQYF

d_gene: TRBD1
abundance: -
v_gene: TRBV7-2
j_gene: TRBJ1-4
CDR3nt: TGTGCCAGCAGCTTAAGGAGGACAGGGCCTGAAAAACTGTTTTTT
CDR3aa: CASSLRRTGPEKLFF

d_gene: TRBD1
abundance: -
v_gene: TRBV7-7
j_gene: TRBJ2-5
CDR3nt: TGTGCCAGCAGCACGGACAGGGGCCAAGAGACCCAGTACTTC
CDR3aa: CASSTDRGQETQYF

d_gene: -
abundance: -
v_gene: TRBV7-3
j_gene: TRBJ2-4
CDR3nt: TGTGCCAGCAGCCCACGGGCCTCCCCAGGGGCAAAAAACATTCAGTACTTC
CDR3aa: CASSPRASPGAKNIQYF

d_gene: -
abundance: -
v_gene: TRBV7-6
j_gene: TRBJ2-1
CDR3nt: TGTGCCAGCAGCTTAGTAGGAGGGCGGGATGAGCAGTTCTTC
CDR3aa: CASSLVGGRDEQFF

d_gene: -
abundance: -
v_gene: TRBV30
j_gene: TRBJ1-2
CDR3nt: TGTGCCTGGGTGGACAGTTATGGCTACACCTTC
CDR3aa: CAWVDSYGYTF

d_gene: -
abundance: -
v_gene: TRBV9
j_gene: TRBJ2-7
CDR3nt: TGTGCCAGCAGCGTAGAGCCTAGTAGTCACGAGCAGTACTTC
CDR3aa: CASSVEPSSHEQYF

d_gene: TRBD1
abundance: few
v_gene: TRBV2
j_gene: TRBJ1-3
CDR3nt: TGTGCCAGCAGTGAACAGGGGGCTGGAAACACCATATATTTT
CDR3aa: CASSEQGAGNTIYF

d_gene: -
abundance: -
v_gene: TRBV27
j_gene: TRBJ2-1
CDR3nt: TGTGCCAGCAGTTTCAGAATTGCAGGGTTTCCCTACAATGAGCAGTTCTTC
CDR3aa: CASSFRIAGFPYNEQFF

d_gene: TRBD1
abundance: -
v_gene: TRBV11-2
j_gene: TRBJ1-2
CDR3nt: TGTGCCAGCAGCCCTGCAGGGGGCTATGGCTACACCTTC
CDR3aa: CASSPAGGYGYTF

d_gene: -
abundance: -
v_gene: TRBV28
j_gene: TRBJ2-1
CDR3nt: TGTGCCAGCAGTTTCTCCCCGAGAGCGAGACTTTCCGGCTATGAGCAGTTCTTC
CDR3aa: CASSFSPRARLSGYEQFF

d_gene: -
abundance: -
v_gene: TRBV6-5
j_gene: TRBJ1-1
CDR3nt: TGTGCCAGCAGTACAGGAATGAACACTGAAGCTTTCTTT
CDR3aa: CASSTGMNTEAFF

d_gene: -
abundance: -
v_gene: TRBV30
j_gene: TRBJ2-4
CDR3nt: TGTGCCTGGAGTGTAAACAGCGGCATTCAGTACTTC
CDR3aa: CAWSVNSGIQYF